Each of the 11 T cell receptor beta chains below was sequenced from the same sample in a study of shared clonotypes between healthy human individuals. Measured with immunoSEQ multiplex PCR; TCRdb has only the in-frame clones, and not every one. The sample carries approximately 120,000 clones, about 63% recorded once. The sequenced sample was memory CD8+ T cells sorted from blood. The subset was: CD45RO+ cells pooled with CCR7-negative TemRA cells. The receptors derive from a woman aged 25 to 39 in good health.

The V and J genes are TRBV6-4 and TRBJ1-5; D possibly corresponds to TRBD1 (5 bases). The V end was cut by 4 bases, the J end by 7 bases, with 14 bases between. CDR1 is MRHNA, CDR2 SNTAGT, per germline. The CDR3 has 14 amino acids. The CDR3: CASSVRAGRQPQHF. The DNA for the CDR3 is TGTGCCAGCAGTGTTCGGGCAGGGCGCCAGCCCCAGCATTTT.

The chain is built from TRBV7-6 and TRBJ2-2, with TRBD1 matching 12 bases. CDR3 length: 16 amino acids. Germline CDR1 SGHVS, CDR2 FNYEAQ. V was clipped by 4 bases and J by 6 bases; unmatched bases: 6. The CDR3 is CASSSAGTGGPGELFF. Written as DNA, the CDR3 is TGTGCCAGCAGCTCGGCCGGGACAGGGGGCCCCGGGGAGCTGTTTTTT.

The chain is built from TRBV28 and TRBJ1-1, with 9 positions matching TRBD1. CDR3 size: 15 residues. The V and J ends lost 4 bases and 1 base, in that order; junction bases with no gene match: 4. Germline-derived CDR1 and CDR2 are MDHEN and SYDVKM. CDR3 sequence: CASSSQGARNTEAFF. CDR3 coding DNA: TGTGCCAGCAGTTCACAGGGGGCGCGGAACACTGAAGCTTTCTTT. Looking up the rest from reference TRBV28 and TRBJ1-1 gives the full variable domain: DVKVTQSSRYLVKRTGEKVFLECVQDMDHENMFWYRQDPGLGLRLIYFSYDVKMKEKGDIPEGYSVSREKKERFSLILESASTNQTSMYLCASSSQGARNTEAFFGQGTRLTVV.

V is TRBV15 and J is TRBJ2-1; D is unresolved. V was shortened by 0 bases and J by 3 bases, with 27 bases between the two germline ends. CDR1 is LNHNV, CDR2 YYDKDF, per germline (reference sequence). This CDR3 is 21 amino acids long. CDR3 in DNA: TGTGCCACCAGCAGAGATCTTTGGTCCTCGAAGATTGGAAGGCTCTACAATGAGCAGTTCTTC. This codes for CATSRDLWSSKIGRLYNEQFF.

This clone showed up just a few times. The V and J genes are TRBV6-5 and TRBJ2-7, with TRBD1 matching over 9 bases. V dropped 5 bases and J dropped 7; count of bases not matched to a gene: 6. Germline lookup yields CDR1 MNHEY and CDR2 SVGAGI. This CDR3 has 13 residues. Here the CDR3 DNA reads TGTGCCAGCAGTGGGGGACAGGGACGGGAGCAGTACTTC. Its protein is CASSGGQGREQYF.

The V gene is TRBV7-8, the J gene TRBJ2-7; TRBD2 matches at 8 bases. Germline CDR1 reads SGHVS; CDR2 reads FQNEAQ. The CDR3 contains 15 residues. The junction had 8 bases not matched to a gene; V was cut back by 5 bases and J by 2 bases. This chain's CDR3 is CASSLGRESPYEQYF. As DNA, the CDR3 is TGTGCCAGCAGCCTCGGGAGGGAGTCGCCCTACGAGCAGTACTTC.

V usage is TRBV7-2 and J usage is TRBJ1-1; D may be TRBD1 (6 bases). CDR1 and CDR2 from the germline V gene are SGHTA and FQGNSA. V lost 4 bases and J lost 3, with 12 bases in between. The CDR3 has 14 residues. CDR3 protein: CASSYYREHTEAFF. CDR3 bases: TGTGCCAGCAGCTATTACAGGGAGCACACTGAAGCTTTCTTT.

The chain is built from TRBV11-3 and TRBJ2-2, with D unclear. This CDR3 spans 14 amino acids. Germline V gene sequence: CDR1 SGHNT, CDR2 YENEEA. V lost 5 bases and J lost 4, with 11 bases in between. The CDR3 protein is CASSRGPGTGELFF. In nucleotides, the CDR3 is TGTGCCAGCAGCCGAGGCCCGGGCACCGGGGAGCTGTTTTTT.

V usage is TRBV4-2 and J usage is TRBJ1-5; 9 nucleotides match TRBD1. The CDR3 length is 14 residues. The V gene end was trimmed by 4 bases and the J gene end by 5 bases; junction bases not matched to a gene: 3. Germline CDR1 reads LGHNA; CDR2 reads YNFKEQ. The DNA of the CDR3 is TGTGCCAGCAGCCTAAGGGACAGGGATCAGCCCCAGCATTTT. It encodes CASSLRDRDQPQHF.

This clone occurred a few times. J is TRBJ1-2 and V is TRBV7-9; weak D call: TRBD1 (5 bases). Trimming cost V 4 bases and J 4 bases, with 7 bases left between them. Germline V gene sequence: CDR1 SEHNR, CDR2 FQNEAQ (reference sequence). The CDR3 sequence is 12 residues long. CDR3 DNA sequence: TGTGCCAGCAGCTCCGACAGCTATGGCTACACCTTC. As protein: CASSSDSYGYTF.

The genes are TRBV6-4 and TRBJ2-3; D is ambiguous. The CDR3 is 13 residues long. Trimming cost V 0 bases and J 2 bases, with 3 bases left between them. CDR1 is MRHNA and CDR2 is SNTAGT in the germline V gene. CDR3: CASSDSPTDTQYF. As DNA, the CDR3 is TGTGCCAGCAGTGACTCCCCCACAGATACGCAGTATTTT.